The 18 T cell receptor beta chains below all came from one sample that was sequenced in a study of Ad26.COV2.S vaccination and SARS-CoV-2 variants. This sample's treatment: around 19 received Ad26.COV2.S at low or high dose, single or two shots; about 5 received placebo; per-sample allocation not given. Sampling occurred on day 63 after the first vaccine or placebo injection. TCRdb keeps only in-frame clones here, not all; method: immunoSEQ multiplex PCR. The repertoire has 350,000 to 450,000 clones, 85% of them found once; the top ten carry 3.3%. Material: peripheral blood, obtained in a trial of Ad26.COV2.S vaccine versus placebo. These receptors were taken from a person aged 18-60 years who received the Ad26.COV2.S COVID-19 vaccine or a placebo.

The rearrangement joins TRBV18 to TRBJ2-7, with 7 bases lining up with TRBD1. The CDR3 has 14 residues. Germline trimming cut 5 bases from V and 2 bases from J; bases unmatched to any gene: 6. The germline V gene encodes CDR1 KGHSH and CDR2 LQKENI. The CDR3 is CASSSNRGAYEQYF. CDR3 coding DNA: TGTGCCAGCTCATCAAACAGGGGCGCCTACGAGCAGTACTTC.

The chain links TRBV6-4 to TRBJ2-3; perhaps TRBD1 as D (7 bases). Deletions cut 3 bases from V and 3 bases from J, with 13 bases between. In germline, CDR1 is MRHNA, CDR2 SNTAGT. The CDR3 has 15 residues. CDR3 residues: CASSEGGGSTDTQYF. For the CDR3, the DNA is TGTGCCAGCAGTGAAGGAGGGGGCTCGACAGATACGCAGTATTTT.

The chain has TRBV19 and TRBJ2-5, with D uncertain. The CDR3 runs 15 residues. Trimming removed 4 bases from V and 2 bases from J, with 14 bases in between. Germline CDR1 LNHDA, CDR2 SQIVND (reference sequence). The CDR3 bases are TGTGCCAGTAGTAAAGGAGCAGTTCTTCAAGAGACCCAGTACTTC. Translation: CASSKGAVLQETQYF.

The CDR3 protein is CASSASGQSYEQYF. In nucleotides, the CDR3 is TGTGCCAGCAGCGCAAGTGGACAGTCCTACGAGCAGTACTTC. The V call is TRBV7-2, the J call TRBJ2-7; D is perhaps TRBD1 (6 bases). The CDR3 is made up of 14 amino acids. Germline CDR1 reads SGHTA; CDR2 reads FQGNSA. The V end lost 5 bases, the J end lost 1 base, and 12 bases lay between the germline ends.

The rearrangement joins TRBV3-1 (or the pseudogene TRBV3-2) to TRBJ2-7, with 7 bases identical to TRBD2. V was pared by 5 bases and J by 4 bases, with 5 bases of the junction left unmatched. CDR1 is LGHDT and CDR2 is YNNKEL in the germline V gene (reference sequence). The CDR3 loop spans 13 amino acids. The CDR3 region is CASSSRTSYEQYF. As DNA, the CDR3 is TGTGCCAGCAGCTCTAGGACTAGTTACGAGCAGTACTTC.

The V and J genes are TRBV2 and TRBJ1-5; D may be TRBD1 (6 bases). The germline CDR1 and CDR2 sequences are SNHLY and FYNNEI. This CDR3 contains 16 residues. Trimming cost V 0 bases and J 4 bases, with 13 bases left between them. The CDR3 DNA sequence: TGTGCCAGCAGTGAAGCGGGAGGGGGTGGAAATCAGCCCCAGCATTTT. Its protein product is CASSEAGGGGNQPQHF.

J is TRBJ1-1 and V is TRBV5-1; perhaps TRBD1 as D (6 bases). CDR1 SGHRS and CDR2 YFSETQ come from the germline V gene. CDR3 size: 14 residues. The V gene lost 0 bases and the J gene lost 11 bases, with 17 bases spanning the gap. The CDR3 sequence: CASSLAGQGLGAFF. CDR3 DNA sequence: TGCGCCAGCAGCTTGGCCGGCCAGGGGCTTGGCGCTTTCTTT. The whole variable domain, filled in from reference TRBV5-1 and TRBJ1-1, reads KAGVTQTPRYLIKTRGQQVTLSCSPISGHRSVSWYQQTPGQGLQFLFEYFSETQRNKGNFPGRFSGRQFSNSRSEMNVSTLELGDSALYLCASSLAGQGLGAFFGQGTRLTVV.

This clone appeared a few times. CDR3 sequence reads: CASSTVGSSGNTIYF. CDR3 in DNA: TGTGCCAGCAGCACGGTGGGGAGCTCTGGAAACACCATATATTTT. The chain links TRBV3-1 (or the pseudogene TRBV3-2) to TRBJ1-3; no definite D call. Germline assignment: CDR1 LGHDT and CDR2 YNNKEL (reference sequence). The CDR3 runs 15 residues. Trimming took off 5 bases at V and 0 bases at J, with 11 bases between the two ends.

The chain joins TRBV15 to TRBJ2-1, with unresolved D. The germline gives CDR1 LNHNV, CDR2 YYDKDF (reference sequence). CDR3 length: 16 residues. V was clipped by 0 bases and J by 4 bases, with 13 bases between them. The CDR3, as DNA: TGTGCCACCAGCAGAGATCCGCGGCCCCCATACAATGAGCAGTTCTTC. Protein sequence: CATSRDPRPPYNEQFF.

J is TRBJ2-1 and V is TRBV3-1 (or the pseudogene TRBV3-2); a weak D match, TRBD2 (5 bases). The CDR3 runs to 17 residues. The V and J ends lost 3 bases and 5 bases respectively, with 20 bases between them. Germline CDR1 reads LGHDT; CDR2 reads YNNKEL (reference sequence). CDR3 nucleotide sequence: TGTGCCAGCAGCCAGAGGCCCTTTTCTAGCAGACACAATGAGCAGTTCTTC. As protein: CASSQRPFSSRHNEQFF.

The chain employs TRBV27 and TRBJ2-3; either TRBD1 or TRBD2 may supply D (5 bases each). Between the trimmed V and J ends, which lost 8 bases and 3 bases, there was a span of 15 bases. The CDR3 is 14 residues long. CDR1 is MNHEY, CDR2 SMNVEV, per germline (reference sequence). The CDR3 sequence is CASGSGRGTDTQYF. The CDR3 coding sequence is TGTGCCAGCGGATCGGGACGGGGAACAGATACGCAGTATTTT.

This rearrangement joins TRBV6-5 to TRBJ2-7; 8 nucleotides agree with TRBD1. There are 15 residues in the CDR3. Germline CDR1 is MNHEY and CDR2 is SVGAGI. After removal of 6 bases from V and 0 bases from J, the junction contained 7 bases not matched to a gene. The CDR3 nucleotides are TGTGCCAGCAGCCGTGACAGGGGAGACTCCTACGAGCAGTACTTC. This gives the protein CASSRDRGDSYEQYF.

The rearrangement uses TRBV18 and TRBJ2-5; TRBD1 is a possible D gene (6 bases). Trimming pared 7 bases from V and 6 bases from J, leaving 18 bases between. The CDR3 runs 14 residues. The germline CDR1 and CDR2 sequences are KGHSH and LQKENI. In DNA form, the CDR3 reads TGTGCCAGCTTAGACCAAGGGGGAGCAAAGACCCAGTACTTC. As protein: CASLDQGGAKTQYF.

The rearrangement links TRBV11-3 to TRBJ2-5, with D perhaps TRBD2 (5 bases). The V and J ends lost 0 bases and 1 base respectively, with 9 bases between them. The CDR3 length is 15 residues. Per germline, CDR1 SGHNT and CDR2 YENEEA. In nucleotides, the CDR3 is TGTGCCAGCAGCTTAGATGTGGGGAGCCAAGAGACCCAGTACTTC. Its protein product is CASSLDVGSQETQYF.

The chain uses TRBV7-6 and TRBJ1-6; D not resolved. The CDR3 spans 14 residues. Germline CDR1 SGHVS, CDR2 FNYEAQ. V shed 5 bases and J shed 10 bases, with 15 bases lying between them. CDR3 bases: TGTGCCAGCAGCCCTGGAGACCTTGTGTCACCCCTCCACTTT. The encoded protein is CASSPGDLVSPLHF.

In nucleotides, the CDR3 is TGTGCCAGCAGCGAAACTAGAGTGTGGGATGAGCAGTTCTTC. Its protein is CASSETRVWDEQFF. This sequence joins TRBV2 and TRBJ2-1; D may be TRBD2 (5 bases). The V gene lost 6 bases and the J gene lost 8 bases, with 17 bases spanning the gap. The germline gives CDR1 SNHLY, CDR2 FYNNEI. The CDR3 contains 14 residues.

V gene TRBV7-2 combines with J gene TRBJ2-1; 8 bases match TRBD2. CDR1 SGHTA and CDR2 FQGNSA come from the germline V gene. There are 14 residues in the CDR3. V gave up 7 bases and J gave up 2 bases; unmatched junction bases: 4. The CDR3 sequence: CASTPGGPYNEQFF. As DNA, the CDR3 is TGTGCCAGCACCCCGGGGGGGCCCTACAATGAGCAGTTCTTC.

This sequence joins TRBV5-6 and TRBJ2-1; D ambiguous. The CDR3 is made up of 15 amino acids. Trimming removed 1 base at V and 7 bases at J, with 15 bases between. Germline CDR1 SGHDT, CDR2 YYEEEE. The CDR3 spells CASSLFGPGVNEQFF. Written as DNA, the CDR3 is TGTGCCAGCAGCTTGTTCGGGCCGGGTGTTAATGAGCAGTTCTTC.